These 14 T cell receptor beta chains came from one sample sequenced in a study of shared clonotypes between healthy human individuals. Sequenced by immunoSEQ multiplex PCR; TCRdb stores in-frame clones only, minus some. The sample includes around 620,000 clones, approximately 96% of them seen just once. Naive CD8 cells comprised CD45RO-negative, CCR7-positively selected cells, excluding terminally differentiated effector memory CD45RA+ cells. The sample taken for sequencing was naive CD8+ T cells sorted from blood. All receptors come from a woman aged 25 to 45 in good health.

CDR3 coding DNA: TGTGCCAGCAGCTCCCTGTACGCAGGGCGGGGGAGTGAAAAACTGTTTTTT. This encodes CASSSLYAGRGSEKLFF. The V call is TRBV7-9, the J call TRBJ1-4, with D perhaps TRBD1 (5 bases). CDR3 length equals 17 residues. V gave up 4 bases and J gave up 7 bases, with 22 bases separating them. CDR1 and CDR2 (germline): SEHNR, FQNEAQ (reference sequence).

A word on this clone: Within the sample, other DNA sequences also encode this same CDR3. V gene TRBV5-1 combines with J gene TRBJ2-7; weak D call: TRBD2 (6 bases). V was trimmed by 2 bases and J by 0 bases, leaving 9 bases between them. The CDR3 spans 14 residues. Germline lookup yields CDR1 SGHRS and CDR2 YFSETQ. CDR3 protein: CASSLDGSSYEQYF. For the CDR3, the DNA is TGCGCCAGCAGCTTAGACGGGAGCTCCTACGAGCAGTACTTC. Full variable domain (rest looked up from reference TRBV5-1 and TRBJ2-7): KAGVTQTPRYLIKTRGQQVTLSCSPISGHRSVSWYQQTPGQGLQFLFEYFSETQRNKGNFPGRFSGRQFSNSRSEMNVSTLELGDSALYLCASSLDGSSYEQYFGPGTRLTVT.

In the case of this clone: In the same sample, other DNA sequences code for this CDR3. The rearrangement joins TRBV19 to TRBJ2-7; 9 bases match TRBD1. J lost 3 bases, V lost 3 bases, and 6 bases had no gene match. The CDR3 is made up of 15 amino acids. Germline CDR1 and CDR2: LNHDA and SQIVND (reference sequence). The CDR3 DNA sequence: TGTGCCAGTAGTATTGGACAGGGGATAGGCTACGAGCAGTACTTC. This encodes CASSIGQGIGYEQYF. Together with reference TRBV19 and TRBJ2-7, the CDR3 gives the full variable domain: DGGITQSPKYLFRKEGQNVTLSCEQNLNHDAMYWYRQDPGQGLRLIYYSQIVNDFQKGDIAEGYSVSREKKESFPLTVTSAQKNPTAFYLCASSIGQGIGYEQYFGPGTRLTVT.

This clone has more than one count but fewer than ten. The chain combines TRBV27 with TRBJ2-1; 8 bases agree with TRBD2. With V trimmed by 4 bases and J by 4 bases, 12 bases remained unmatched. Germline V lookup: CDR1 MNHEY, CDR2 SMNVEV (reference sequence). The CDR3 loop spans 17 amino acids. Here the CDR3 reads CASSSPQTSGPYNEQFF. In DNA, the CDR3 is TGTGCCAGCAGTTCGCCCCAAACTAGCGGACCTTACAATGAGCAGTTCTTC.

The chain has TRBV15 and TRBJ2-5; tentative D call: TRBD2 (5 bases). V was shortened by 0 bases and J by 11 bases, with 13 bases between the two germline ends. The CDR3 loop spans 13 amino acids. Germline values: CDR1 LNHNV, CDR2 YYDKDF (reference sequence). CDR3 sequence: CATSRDRAGEQYF. The CDR3 DNA is TGTGCCACCAGCAGAGATCGAGCTGGGGAGCAGTACTTC.

The genes are TRBV6-5 and TRBJ2-7, with D tentatively TRBD1 (5 bases). The CDR3 consists of 13 residues. Between the trimmed V and J ends, which lost 6 bases and 0 bases, there was a span of 9 bases. Germline CDR1 and CDR2: MNHEY and SVGAGI. The CDR3 sequence: CASSTDSSYEQYF. The CDR3 DNA reads as TGTGCCAGCAGCACAGACAGCTCCTACGAGCAGTACTTC.

This clone has just one count. The CDR3 loop is CASRPGTVSNQPQHF. The DNA of the CDR3 is TGTGCCAGCAGGCCTGGGACAGTAAGCAATCAGCCCCAGCATTTT. The chain joins TRBV27 to TRBJ1-5; 7 positions agree with TRBD1. Germline V gene sequence: CDR1 MNHEY, CDR2 SMNVEV (reference sequence). V lost 6 bases to trimming and J lost 1 base; unmatched junction nucleotides: 6. The CDR3 length is 15 residues.

The rearrangement joins TRBV16 to TRBJ2-7; 7 bases agree with TRBD1. Germline lookup yields CDR1 KGHSY and CDR2 FQNENV. The CDR3 is 14 amino acids. V lost 3 bases to trimming and J lost 1 base; unmatched junction nucleotides: 3. CDR3 sequence reads: CASSQGDSSYEQYF. The CDR3 DNA is TGTGCCAGCAGCCAGGGGGACAGTTCCTACGAGCAGTACTTC. Filled out from reference TRBV16 and TRBJ2-7, the complete variable domain reads GEEVAQTPKHLVRGEGQKAKLYCAPIKGHSYVFWYQQVLKNEFKFLISFQNENVFDETGMPKERFSAKCLPNSPCSLEIQATKLEDSAVYFCASSQGDSSYEQYFGPGTRLTVT.

In DNA, the CDR3 is TGTGCCAGCAGCTACAAACGACAGGCCGGTGGTTACGAGCAGTACTTC. This encodes CASSYKRQAGGYEQYF. The gene calls are TRBV7-9 and TRBJ2-7; tentatively, D is TRBD1 (6 bases). The CDR3 contains 16 residues. Germline-derived CDR1 and CDR2 are SEHNR and FQNEAQ (reference sequence). Between the trimmed V and J ends, which lost 4 bases and 4 bases, there was a span of 20 bases.

The genes are TRBV13 and TRBJ2-2; D not certain. CDR1 is PRHDT and CDR2 is FYEKMQ in the germline V gene (reference sequence). The V end lost 1 base, the J end lost 4 bases, and 13 bases lay between the germline ends. The CDR3 extends over 16 amino acids. The CDR3 reads CASSLDWKPVTGELFF. In DNA, the CDR3 is TGTGCCAGCAGCTTAGATTGGAAACCTGTCACCGGGGAGCTGTTTTTT.

The J gene is TRBJ2-1, the V gene TRBV4-1; 9 positions match TRBD1. CDR1 is MGHRA and CDR2 is YSYEKL in the germline V gene. CDR3 size: 16 residues. Trimming cost V 3 bases and J 7 bases; bases outside gene matches: 10. CDR3 bases: TGCGCCAGCAGCCAGCCCCGGGACAGGGTCGGAAATGAGCAGTTCTTC. Its protein product is CASSQPRDRVGNEQFF.

The chain joins TRBV19 to TRBJ2-2; D remains ambiguous. The ends were cut back, 9 bases at V and 6 bases at J, with 8 bases in the middle. CDR3 size: 11 residues. Germline V gives CDR1 LNHDA, CDR2 SQIVND (reference sequence). The CDR3 DNA follows: TGTGCCAGCACAATGTCCGGGGAGCTGTTTTTT. Translated: CASTMSGELFF.

The sample holds one count of this clone. The chain links TRBV29-1 to TRBJ1-2; TRBD1 might be the D (5 bases). The CDR3 is 16 residues long. Germline-derived CDR1 and CDR2 are SQVTM and ANQGSEA. Trimming cost V 1 base and J 8 bases, with 23 bases left between them. The CDR3 sequence: CSVEVGWAGEVSGYTF. The CDR3 nucleotides are TGCAGCGTTGAAGTAGGGTGGGCGGGGGAAGTAAGCGGCTACACCTTC.

The V and J genes are TRBV28 and TRBJ1-2; D remains unclear. CDR1 and CDR2 (germline): MDHEN, SYDVKM. This CDR3 is 10 amino acids long. The V end was cut by 2 bases, the J end by 8 bases, with 3 bases between. CDR3 amino acids: CASSLGGYTF. The DNA of the CDR3 is TGTGCCAGCAGTTTAGGCGGCTACACCTTC.